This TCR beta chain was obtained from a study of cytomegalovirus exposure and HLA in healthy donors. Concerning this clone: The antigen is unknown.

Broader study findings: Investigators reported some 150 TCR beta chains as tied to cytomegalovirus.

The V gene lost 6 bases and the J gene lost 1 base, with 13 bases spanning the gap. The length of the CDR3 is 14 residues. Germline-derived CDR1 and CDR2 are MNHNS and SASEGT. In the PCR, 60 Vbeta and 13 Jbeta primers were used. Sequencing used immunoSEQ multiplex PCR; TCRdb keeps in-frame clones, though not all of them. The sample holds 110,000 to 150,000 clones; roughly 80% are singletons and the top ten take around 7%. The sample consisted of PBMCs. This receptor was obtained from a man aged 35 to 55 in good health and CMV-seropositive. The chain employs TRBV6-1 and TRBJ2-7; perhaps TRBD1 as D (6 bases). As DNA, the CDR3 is TGTGCCAGCAGGGACTTGGACAGTTCCTACGAGCAGTACTTC. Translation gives CASRDLDSSYEQYF.